This entry is about one T cell receptor beta chain. The antigen remains unidentified. J lost 2 bases, V lost 5 bases, and 5 bases had no gene match. Germline V gives CDR1 MNHEY, CDR2 SVGAGI. This CDR3 is built from 15 residues. The sample belongs to a study of OX40 agonist ivuxolimab in advanced cancers. For the study at large: Six ivuxolimab dose levels, 0.01 to 10 mg/kg, were given intravenously every 2 weeks. Patients with prior anti-PD-1, anti-PD-L1 or anti-CTLA-4 therapy were eligible; 40% to 45% had some.

TCRdb keeps only in-frame clones here, not all; method: immunoSEQ multiplex PCR. The profile covers about 69,000 clones, with 80% to 90% appearing a single time and around 6.9% taken by the ten largest. The study, taken as a whole, reports: The work left the antigen specificity of expanded peripheral T cells undetermined. Researchers report that CD8+ T cells had, on average, more expanded clones than CD4+.

This sequence was found in an adult with an advanced solid tumor such as melanoma, head and neck, liver or kidney cancer. The chain is built from TRBV6-5 and TRBJ2-2; 7 bases map to TRBD1. The source was CD4+ or CD8+ T cells sorted from blood, collected in a trial of the OX40 agonist ivuxolimab. The CDR3 DNA sequence: TGTGCCAGCAGTCCGGGACAGCCTAACACCGGGGAGCTGTTTTTT. Translation gives CASSPGQPNTGELFF.